Below, 10 T cell receptor beta chains from the same sample are listed, as sequenced in a study of blood T cell repertoires in COVID-19. Libraries were prepared by immunoSEQ multiplex PCR; TCRdb keeps only in-frame clonotypes and omits some of them. Of approximately 280,000 clones listed, over 75% were seen once; the top ten hold 6.5% to 8%. The sequenced sample consisted of peripheral blood. These receptors were obtained from a woman aged 25 to 39 with COVID-19, enrolled during active disease.

V is TRBV5-6 and J is TRBJ2-7, with D possibly TRBD1 on 6 matching bases. This CDR3 is built from 14 residues. Germline loops: CDR1 SGHDT, CDR2 YYEEEE. The V gene lost 5 bases and the J gene lost 7 bases, with 19 bases spanning the gap. This chain's CDR3 is CASRQAGALGEQYF. The CDR3 DNA reads as TGTGCCAGCAGACAGGCAGGGGCCCTGGGGGAGCAGTACTTC.

The chain joins TRBV9 to TRBJ2-7, with 7 bases that match TRBD1. The V segment lost 5 bases and the J segment 2 bases; nucleotides outside the gene matches: 4. Per germline, CDR1 SGDLS and CDR2 YYNGEE. The CDR3 extends over 13 amino acids. DNA of the CDR3: TGTGCCAGCAGTGCCGGACAGGCCTACGAGCAGTACTTC. As protein: CASSAGQAYEQYF. The complete variable domain, with remaining parts taken from reference TRBV9 and TRBJ2-7, reads DSGVTQTPKHLITATGQRVTLRCSPRSGDLSVYWYQQSLDQGLQFLIQYYNGEERAKGNILERFSAQQFPDLHSELNLSSLELGDSALYFCASSAGQAYEQYFGPGTRLTVT.

The genes are TRBV4-1 and TRBJ2-7; the match to TRBD1 covers 9 bases. This CDR3 region has 16 residues. The ends lost 0 bases at V and 2 bases at J; junction bases unmatched: 5. Germline V lookup: CDR1 MGHRA, CDR2 YSYEKL. The CDR3 DNA sequence: TGCGCCAGCAGCCAAGACCGGACAGGGGCCGCCTACGAGCAGTACTTC. Translation gives CASSQDRTGAAYEQYF.

This sequence joins TRBV18 and TRBJ1-1; 9 bases map to TRBD1. The CDR3 covers 17 residues. V shed 8 bases, J shed 2 bases, and the junction held 15 bases outside the gene matches. Germline V gene lookup returns CDR1 KGHSH and CDR2 LQKENI. CDR3 sequence: CASLRGVGTGRNTEAFF. The CDR3 DNA reads TGTGCCAGCCTTAGGGGCGTCGGGACAGGGCGAAACACTGAAGCTTTCTTT. Based on the CDR3 plus reference TRBV18 and TRBJ1-1, the full variable domain is NAGVMQNPRHLVRRRGQEARLRCSPMKGHSHVYWYRQLPEEGLKFMVYLQKENIIDESGMPKERFSAEFPKEGPSILRIQQVVRGDSAAYFCASLRGVGTGRNTEAFFGQGTRLTVV.

The chain is built from TRBV29-1 and TRBJ2-4, with TRBD1 matching 8 bases. The V gene end was trimmed by 7 bases and the J gene end by 0 bases; junction bases not matched to a gene: 5. Germline CDR1 is SQVTM and CDR2 is ANQGSEA. The CDR3 has 14 amino acids. In DNA, the CDR3 is TGCAGCGCTGGACAGGGCCTAGCCAAAAACATTCAGTACTTC. Translated: CSAGQGLAKNIQYF.

V is TRBV18 and J is TRBJ2-2; 11 nucleotides agree with TRBD2. This CDR3 has 16 amino acids. The V gene's germline CDR1 is KGHSH and CDR2 LQKENI. Trimming took 8 bases from V and 0 from J; bases not matched to a gene: 5. The CDR3 region is CASRLAGLANTGELFF. The CDR3 DNA sequence: TGTGCCAGCCGACTAGCGGGGCTCGCGAACACCGGGGAGCTGTTTTTT.

The chain carries TRBV28 and TRBJ1-2, with D unresolved. This CDR3 is 14 amino acids long. Trimming removed 2 bases at V and 1 base at J, with 8 bases between. Germline values: CDR1 MDHEN, CDR2 SYDVKM. The CDR3 bases are TGTGCCAGCAGTTTAAACAACCTTAACTATGGCTACACCTTC. Its protein product is CASSLNNLNYGYTF.

The chain employs TRBV6-1 and TRBJ1-6; no reliable D call. Per germline, CDR1 MNHNS and CDR2 SASEGT. The CDR3 has 16 amino acids. V lost 3 bases to trimming and J lost 0 bases, with 9 bases between them. CDR3 sequence reads: CASSDRRSSYNSPLHF. The CDR3 coding sequence is TGTGCCAGCAGTGACCGACGGAGCTCCTATAATTCACCCCTCCACTTT.

This rearrangement joins TRBV2 to TRBJ2-4, with TRBD2 matching over 9 bases. V lost 4 bases, J lost 0 bases, and 1 base stayed unmatched. Germline V gene data show CDR1 as SNHLY and CDR2 as FYNNEI. The CDR3 has 15 amino acids. CDR3 in DNA: TGTGCCAGCAGTGGACTAGCGGAAGCCAAAAACATTCAGTACTTC. Its translation is CASSGLAEAKNIQYF. The full variable domain, in which reference TRBV2 and TRBJ2-4 provide the parts outside the CDR3, is EPEVTQTPSHQVTQMGQEVILRCVPISNHLYFYWYRQILGQKVEFLVSFYNNEISEKSEIFDDQFSVERPDGSNFTLKIRSTKLEDSAMYFCASSGLAEAKNIQYFGAGTRLSVL.

The chain uses TRBV4-1 and TRBJ2-2; 8 bases agree with TRBD2. CDR1 MGHRA and CDR2 YSYEKL come from the germline V gene. The CDR3 consists of 18 residues. V shed 4 bases, J shed 5 bases, and the junction held 15 bases outside the gene matches. The DNA of the CDR3 is TGCGCCAGCAGCCGGGAGCAACTAGCGGTCGACTTAACCGGGGAGCTGTTTTTT. It is translated as CASSREQLAVDLTGELFF.